In this sample, the clone carrying this T cell receptor (beta chain) turned up a few times. This CDR3 has 15 amino acids. V lost 3 bases to trimming and J lost 7 bases, with 13 bases between them. Germline V lookup: CDR1 MDHEN, CDR2 SYDVKM. The data were obtained in a study of blood T cell repertoires in COVID-19. Study context: Some COVID-19 samples were acute and others convalescent; all came from the United States, Italy and Spain. Nucleic acid was either cDNA or gDNA, and it came from T cells, B-cell-depleted T cells, or PBMCs.

Original processing methods: Reference gene primer amplification yielded estimated nucleated cell counts. Clones were sequenced by immunoSEQ multiplex PCR, and TCRdb holds only the in-frame ones, with some missing. From that table come the V and J calls and clone size; the DNA was used to work out D and trimming. The sample has some 96,000 clones, around four fifths seen once. The clonotype comes from a man between 65 and 85 years old with active or convalescent COVID-19. The sample consisted of peripheral blood. V gene TRBV28 combines with J gene TRBJ1-6, with D maybe TRBD1 (6 bases). The CDR3 protein is CASSLGRGSNSPLHF. The CDR3 DNA reads TGTGCCAGCAGTTTGGGTAGGGGGTCCAATTCACCCCTCCACTTT.